Listed here are 15 T cell receptor beta chains from one sample, sequenced in a study of Ad26.COV2.S vaccination and SARS-CoV-2 variants. Generated by immunoSEQ multiplex PCR, the TCRdb table keeps only in-frame clones and is missing some. The sample includes about 440,000 clones, about 92% of them seen just once. Specified treatment: approximately 18 received Ad26.COV2.S at low or high dose, single or two shots; 5 received placebo; per-sample allocation not given. Material that was analyzed had been drawn on day 63 after the first vaccine or placebo injection. The sequenced sample was peripheral blood, obtained in a trial of Ad26.COV2.S vaccine versus placebo. The receptors shown here come from a person aged 18-60 years who received the Ad26.COV2.S COVID-19 vaccine or a placebo.

V and J are TRBV7-3 and TRBJ2-1; D uncertain. Germline V lookup: CDR1 SGHTA, CDR2 FQGTGA. The CDR3 is made up of 15 amino acids. Trimming removed 5 bases from V and 8 bases from J, with 19 bases in between. Here the CDR3 reads CASSPSAVGRDEQFF. The DNA for the CDR3 is TGTGCCAGCAGCCCTTCGGCCGTAGGTAGGGATGAGCAGTTCTTC. The full variable domain, in which reference TRBV7-3 and TRBJ2-1 provide the parts outside the CDR3, is GAGVSQTPSNKVTEKGKYVELRCDPISGHTALYWYRQSLGQGPEFLIYFQGTGAADDSGLPNDRFFAVRPEGSVSTLKIQRTERGDSAVYLCASSPSAVGRDEQFFGPGTRLTVL.

This clone was seen only once. The chain employs TRBV9 and TRBJ2-5; TRBD2 agrees at 8 bases. The V and J ends lost 0 bases and 0 bases, in that order; junction bases with no gene match: 1. This CDR3 is built from 15 residues. Germline values: CDR1 SGDLS, CDR2 YYNGEE. The chain's CDR3 is CASSVVAGYQETQYF. The CDR3 DNA is TGTGCCAGCAGCGTAGTAGCGGGGTACCAAGAGACCCAGTACTTC. Complete variable domain (other parts from reference TRBV9 and TRBJ2-5): DSGVTQTPKHLITATGQRVTLRCSPRSGDLSVYWYQQSLDQGLQFLIQYYNGEERAKGNILERFSAQQFPDLHSELNLSSLELGDSALYFCASSVVAGYQETQYFGPGTRLLVL.

This clone is a singleton in its sample. The chain carries TRBV3-1 (or the pseudogene TRBV3-2) and TRBJ2-4; no definite D call. Trimming took 0 bases from V and 0 from J, leaving 9 bases between them. CDR3 length: 16 residues. The V gene's germline CDR1 is LGHDT and CDR2 YNNKEL (reference sequence). CDR3 in amino acids: CASSQELSIAKNIQYF. The CDR3 DNA is TGTGCCAGCAGCCAAGAACTTTCGATAGCCAAAAACATTCAGTACTTC.

This chain connects TRBV7-3 to TRBJ2-1, with 7 bases aligning to TRBD2. This CDR3 contains 18 residues. Germline lookup yields CDR1 SGHTA and CDR2 FQGTGA. The junction had 16 bases not matched to a gene; V was cut back by 1 base and J by 7 bases. In DNA, the CDR3 is TGTGCCAGCAGCTTAAGCTCCACTAGCGAAACCCTGGTGAATGAGCAGTTCTTC. Translating gives CASSLSSTSETLVNEQFF.

As DNA, the CDR3 is TGTGCCAGCAGACAAGTGGGGGGCAAATCAACTAATGAAAAACTGTTTTTT. Amino acid sequence: CASRQVGGKSTNEKLFF. The chain employs TRBV28 and TRBJ1-4; TRBD1 might be the D (6 bases). With 6 bases removed from V and 0 bases from J, the gap between germline ends came to 17 bases. The germline gives CDR1 MDHEN, CDR2 SYDVKM. The length of the CDR3 is 17 residues.

With regard to this clone: The same CDR3 also results from other DNA sequences found in this sample. The V gene is TRBV9, the J gene TRBJ2-7; D is tentatively TRBD1 or TRBD2 (6 bases each). There are 14 residues in the CDR3. V dropped 0 bases and J dropped 4 bases, with 11 bases sitting between them. In germline, CDR1 is SGDLS, CDR2 YYNGEE. The CDR3 DNA reads TGTGCCAGCAGCGTAGCTGGAGGGGGGTACGAGCAGTACTTC. Translation: CASSVAGGGYEQYF.

The count of this clone is one. The CDR3 bases are TGTGCCAGCTCCCTAAGCCCCCAAGAGACCCAGTACTTC. Its protein product is CASSLSPQETQYF. The chain links TRBV18 to TRBJ2-5; D unresolved. The V end lost 6 bases, the J end lost 1 base, and 9 bases lay between the germline ends. CDR1 and CDR2 from the germline V gene are KGHSH and LQKENI. This CDR3 contains 13 residues.

This sequence joins TRBV7-6 and TRBJ1-1, with D possibly TRBD1 on 5 matching bases. The CDR3 is 14 amino acids. Germline CDR1 reads SGHVS; CDR2 reads FNYEAQ. V shed 1 base and J shed 6 bases, with 12 bases lying between them. CDR3 sequence (DNA): TGTGCCAGCAGCTTAGGTTGGGGGTACCCTGAAGCTTTCTTT. Residues: CASSLGWGYPEAFF.

The rearrangement joins TRBV4-1 to TRBJ1-4, with 7 bases fitting TRBD1. The CDR3 is made up of 14 amino acids. V trimming: 3 bases; J trimming: 4 bases; junction bases outside the gene matches: 2. Germline values: CDR1 MGHRA, CDR2 YSYEKL. CDR3 in amino acids: CASSQDRSNEKLFF. In DNA form, the CDR3 reads TGCGCCAGCAGCCAGGACAGGAGTAATGAAAAACTGTTTTTT.

The CDR3 nucleotides are TGTGCCAGTATGGACAGGGCTTATACCGGGGAGCTGTTTTTT. Protein product: CASMDRAYTGELFF. This chain connects TRBV19 to TRBJ2-2; TRBD1 agrees at 8 bases. V shed 7 bases and J 5 bases; nucleotides not matched to a gene: 6. The germline V gene encodes CDR1 LNHDA and CDR2 SQIVND (reference sequence). The CDR3 length is 14 residues.

This chain connects TRBV11-2 to TRBJ2-2, with D perhaps matching TRBD1 or TRBD2 (5 bases each). Trimming left V 2 bases short and J 9 bases short, with 16 bases between. Germline V gene data show CDR1 as SGHAT and CDR2 as FQNNGV. This CDR3 has 15 residues. Here the CDR3 DNA reads TGTGCCAGCAGCTTACGGGACGGCGGTGGTAGGGAGCTGTTTTTT. Its translation is CASSLRDGGGRELFF.

The chain combines TRBV4-3 with TRBJ2-3; possible D gene TRBD1, 6 bases. The V end was cut by 0 bases, the J end by 1 base, with 14 bases between. This CDR3 is 17 amino acids long. In germline, CDR1 is LGHNA, CDR2 YSLEER. The CDR3 DNA is TGCGCCAGCAGCCAAGATTGGGTTGGGGGCGGCACAGATACGCAGTATTTT. As protein: CASSQDWVGGGTDTQYF.

The chain combines TRBV7-9 with TRBJ2-1, with TRBD2 matching over 7 bases. The CDR3 is 16 residues long. J gave up 3 bases and V 0 bases, and 5 bases lay outside the gene matches. Looked up from germline, CDR1 is SEHNR and CDR2 is FQNEAQ (reference sequence). The CDR3 loop reads CASSLAGSGFYNEQFF. DNA of the CDR3: TGTGCCAGCAGCTTAGCGGGTAGCGGGTTCTACAATGAGCAGTTCTTC.

The gene calls are TRBV28 and TRBJ1-2; 7 positions agree with TRBD1. J gave up 8 bases and V 6 bases, and 12 bases lay outside the gene matches. The CDR3 extends over 14 amino acids. Per the germline V gene, CDR1 is MDHEN and CDR2 is SYDVKM. The CDR3 sequence: CASRKQGGWEGYTF. Here the CDR3 DNA reads TGTGCCAGCAGAAAGCAAGGGGGCTGGGAGGGCTACACCTTC.

The chain joins TRBV6-5 to TRBJ1-5; tentative D call: TRBD1 (6 bases). Trimming shortened V by 2 bases and J by 6 bases, and 8 bases separated the two germline ends. The CDR3 spans 13 residues. Germline CDR1 and CDR2: MNHEY and SVGAGI. The CDR3 sequence is CASSYRGPQPQHF. The CDR3 nucleotides are TGTGCCAGCAGTTACCGGGGGCCTCAGCCCCAGCATTTT.